This T cell receptor (beta chain) stems from a study of shared clonotypes between healthy human individuals. Study results and limitations: Naive CD4 clonotypes were shared across a few donors at around 5.4%.

Together with CD45RO+ cells, CCR7-negative CD45RA+ TemRA cells were included in CD8 memory. TCRdb's table, derived via immunoSEQ multiplex PCR, lists solely in-frame clones and lacks some. The table lists about 110,000 clones, around 73% of them singletons. This CDR3 has 16 residues. Germline CDR1 and CDR2: WSHSY and SAAADI. Trimming cost V 8 bases and J 3 bases, with 23 bases left between them. This clone was counted a few times. Antigen: not known. The source is a woman aged 25 to 45 in good health. The sample was memory CD8+ T cells sorted from blood. Regarding subset: CD45RO+ cells pooled with CCR7-negative TemRA cells. The chain is built from TRBV10-2 and TRBJ2-7; perhaps TRBD2 as D (5 bases). The CDR3 DNA is TGCGCCAGCCGCCAGGAACGGGGAGAGGTCGGCTACGAGCAGTACTTC. Its translation: CASRQERGEVGYEQYF.